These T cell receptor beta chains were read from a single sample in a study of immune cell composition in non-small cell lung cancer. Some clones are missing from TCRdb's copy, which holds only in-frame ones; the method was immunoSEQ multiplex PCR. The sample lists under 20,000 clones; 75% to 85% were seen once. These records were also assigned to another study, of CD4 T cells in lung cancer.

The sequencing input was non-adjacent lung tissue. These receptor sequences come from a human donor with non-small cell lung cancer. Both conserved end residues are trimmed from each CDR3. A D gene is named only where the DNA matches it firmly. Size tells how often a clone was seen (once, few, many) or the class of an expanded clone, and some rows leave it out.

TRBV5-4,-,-,ASSRPGGYGYT
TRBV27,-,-,ASRSGRSLVEQY
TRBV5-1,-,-,ASSSATSGNTIY
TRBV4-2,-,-,ASSLEYGSAYEQY
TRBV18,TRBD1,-,ASSTPWDRKQY
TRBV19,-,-,ASSMTGLLTGELF
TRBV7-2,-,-,ASSPPTNEKLF
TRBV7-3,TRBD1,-,ASSKPINVAPGQGFNEQY
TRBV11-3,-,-,ASTQRLSFRELF
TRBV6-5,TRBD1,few,ASNTGQGYGYT
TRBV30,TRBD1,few,AWSVQGILGYT
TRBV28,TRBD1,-,ASSLRMGQFYEQY
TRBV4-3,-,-,ASSQDWRNTEAF
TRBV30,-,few,AWGAGTEAF
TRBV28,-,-,ASSVIGTGIGYT
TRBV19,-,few,ASSIAARRNTEAF
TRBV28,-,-,ASSLRQNTEAF
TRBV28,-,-,ASTDVTGANVLT
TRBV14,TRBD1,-,ASSLRQGMNTEAF
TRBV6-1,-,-,ASSAMGGEKLF
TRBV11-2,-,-,ASRGARDAGELF
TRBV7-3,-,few,ASSARADTEAF
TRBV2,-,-,ASTPYAGKLF
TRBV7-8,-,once,ASRNPIMTTPSTDTQY
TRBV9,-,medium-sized,ASSARGMNNYGYT
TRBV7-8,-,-,ASSQILANTEAF
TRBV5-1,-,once,ASSLEGYSPLH
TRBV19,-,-,ASRKDRTSGNTIY
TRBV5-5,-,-,ASSLDINQPQH
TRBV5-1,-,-,ASSFTDSTDTQY
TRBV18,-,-,ASSGNRVGTEAF
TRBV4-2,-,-,ASSLYSSNQPQH
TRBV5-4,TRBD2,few,ASSLGLAGGRISDTQY
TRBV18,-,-,ASSSLQGTLNEKLF
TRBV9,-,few,ASSPDAGINSPLH
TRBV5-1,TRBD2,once,ASSLETSGETQY
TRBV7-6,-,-,ASSPLARRGAAF
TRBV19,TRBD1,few,ASRGQGANSPLH
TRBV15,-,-,ATSSGFEQPQH
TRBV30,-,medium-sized,AWSLGGDTEAF
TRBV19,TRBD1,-,ASRLEGGSWEKLF
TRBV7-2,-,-,ASSLSVGLDSASKNIQY
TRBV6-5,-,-,ASSRPGPYNEQF
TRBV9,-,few,ASSSRGGVFQNYGYT
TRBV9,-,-,ASSVGLGNQPQH
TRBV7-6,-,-,ASSLTVPSLETQY
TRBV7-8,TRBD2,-,ASSPLSGGATDTQY
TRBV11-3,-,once,ASSRGGVNYGYT
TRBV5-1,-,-,ASSFGPGGGETQY
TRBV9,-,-,ASSHPRGELF
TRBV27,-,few,ASSLTTANTGELF
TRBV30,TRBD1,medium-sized,AWRGQSYYEQY